This T cell receptor (beta chain) was profiled in a study of T cells after yellow fever vaccination. Broader study findings: Post-booster repertoires again held most primary-vaccination clones (approximately 96% CD4, 80% to 90% CD8). By day 5 rather than day 15, the secondary response had peaked, though it was weaker. Relatively few clonotypes were ones that appeared in both CD4 and CD8 compartments.

A process of 5'RACE template switching, which added a universal primer site and UMIs, was used to make TCR cDNA. One entry per CDR3 protein results from TCRdb running MiXCR on the 5' RACE reads. Here the sample spans 200,000 to 300,000 distinct CDR3 sequences, 10% to 15% being singletons. Germline CDR1 is DFQATT and CDR2 is SNEGSKA (reference sequence). CDR3 length: 13 amino acids. Trimming cost V 6 bases and J 2 bases, with 11 bases left between them. This clonotype was recorded a few times. Its matching antigen is unknown. Source: CD4+ T cells sorted from PBMCs, taken 45 days after the yellow fever booster vaccination. This receptor was obtained from a man under 40 who received the YFV17D yellow fever vaccine. This chain connects TRBV20-1 to TRBJ1-5; no firm D call. The CDR3: CSAKRGGNQPQHF. The DNA of the CDR3 is TGCAGTGCGAAACGAGGTGGCAATCAGCCCCAGCATTTT.